The following is a T cell receptor beta chain sequence with its context. The antigen remains undetermined. Every isolated RNA sample was fully reverse transcribed, so sequencing captured expressed TCRB transcripts. Mean read depth for naive, central memory and regulatory T cell samples was roughly 4 million reads. The method was immunoSEQ multiplex PCR; TCRdb's version includes in-frame clones alone and lacks a portion of them. The table lists around 400,000 clones, approximately 12% of them singletons, with less than 0.02% in the top ten. This record comes from a study of beta chain features in type 1 diabetes. Whole-study context: Over all samples combined, more than 90,000,000 sorted cells were examined.

Study findings and constraints: There was a possibility that cDNA sequencing over-represented cells with high TCR expression. There were fewer insertions and more deletions at the VDJ junctions of type 1 diabetes patients.

CDR1 and CDR2 (germline): SEHNR, FQNEAQ (reference sequence). This CDR3 spans 12 amino acids. Deletions cut 4 bases from V and 5 bases from J, with 8 bases between. Sequencing input: naive CD4+ T cells from blood. This TCR was sampled from a man younger than 35 in good health. The V call is TRBV7-9, the J call TRBJ2-5, with unresolved D. The CDR3 protein is CASSSRRETQYF. As DNA, the CDR3 is TGTGCCAGCAGCTCCCGTCGGGAGACCCAGTACTTC.